The following is a T cell receptor beta chain sequence with its context. Its antigen remains unidentified. These data are taken from a study of shared clonotypes between healthy human individuals. General study results and limits: Naive subsets typically showed greater estimated richness than memory subsets.

This CDR3 has 15 residues. Trimming left V 3 bases short and J 6 bases short, with 16 bases between. Germline-derived CDR1 and CDR2 are SGHVS and FQNEAQ. Measured with immunoSEQ multiplex PCR; TCRdb has only the in-frame clones, and not every one. The sample lists 2,500,000 or so clones, approximately 94% seen once, with about 0.13% in the top ten. In the CD4+ fraction, cells were divided into CD45RA+ naive and CD45RA-negative memory subsets. The sequence was collected from a man younger than 35 in good health. The J gene is TRBJ2-3, the V gene TRBV7-8; D possibly corresponds to TRBD1 (6 bases). The sequencing input was naive CD4+ T cells sorted from blood. Stated subset: CD45RA+ positively selected. The CDR3 region has the DNA TGTGCCAGCAGCTTTCTACCGGACAGTCTTGATACGCAGTATTTT. This translates into CASSFLPDSLDTQYF.